These T cell receptor beta chains were read from a single sample in a study of OX40 agonist ivuxolimab in advanced cancers. Clones were read by immunoSEQ multiplex PCR, and TCRdb kept only the in-frame ones, dropping some. The sample carries more than 20,000 clones, roughly 82% recorded once. This specimen was CD4+ or CD8+ T cells sorted from blood, taken in a trial of the OX40 agonist ivuxolimab. These receptors all come from an adult with an advanced solid tumor such as melanoma, head and neck, liver or kidney cancer. Each CDR3 is given with its conserved first and last residue. The D gene is left open where the match is weak. Clone size is given for some rows only: seen once, a few or many times, or a class if the clone is expanded.

TRBV7-1	-	16	TRBJ2-5	-	TGTGCCAGCAGCTTAGCGTTTGCAGGGGCAGGGGAGACCCAGTACTTC	CASSLAFAGAGETQYF
TRBV5-4	-	15	TRBJ1-6	TRBD1	TGTGCCAGCAGCTTAGGGACAGGGGAAAATTCACCCCTCCACTTT	CASSLGTGENSPLHF
TRBV6-1	-	13	TRBJ2-3	-	TGTGCCAGCAGTGAATCCGGTCCAGATACGCAGTATTTT	CASSESGPDTQYF
TRBV7-9	-	14	TRBJ1-5	TRBD1	TGTGCCAGCAGTTCCGGGACAGACTATCAGCCCCAGCATTTT	CASSSGTDYQPQHF
TRBV29-1	-	12	TRBJ2-5	TRBD2	TGCAGCGTTGGCGGGGGCCAAGAGACCCAGTACTTC	CSVGGGQETQYF
TRBV7-6	few	14	TRBJ2-1	TRBD2	TGTGCCAGCAGCCTAGCGGGATCCTACAATGAGCAGTTCTTC	CASSLAGSYNEQFF
TRBV6-1	few	10	TRBJ1-2	-	TGTGCCGTGACTTACTATGGCTACACCTTT	CAVTYYGYTF
TRBV11-1	-	13	TRBJ2-3	TRBD2	TGTGCCAGCAGCTTCCGGCGGGGGGATACGCAGTATTTT	CASSFRRGDTQYF
TRBV5-1	once	15	TRBJ1-1	-	TGCGCCAGCAGCGGGACAACGTTAAGGGGCACTGAAGCTTTCTTT	CASSGTTLRGTEAFF
TRBV5-1	-	16	TRBJ2-5	TRBD2	TGCGCCAGCAGCTTGGAGGGAGGGAGAAACCAAGAGACCCAGTACTTC	CASSLEGGRNQETQYF
TRBV7-9	few	15	TRBJ1-2	-	TGTGCCAGCAGCTTAGTAGAGACACCCAACTATGGCTACACCTTC	CASSLVETPNYGYTF
TRBV5-1	-	14	TRBJ2-7	-	TGCGCCAATCTGACCGCGTCCCGCTCCTACGAGCAGTACTTC	CANLTASRSYEQYF
TRBV5-4	-	14	TRBJ2-7	TRBD2	TGTGCCAGCAGTCCCGGGACTAGTGCCTCAGAGCAGTACTTC	CASSPGTSASEQYF
TRBV9	-	13	TRBJ1-6	-	TGTGCCAGCGACTCCGGGCCTAATTCACCCCTCCACTTT	CASDSGPNSPLHF
TRBV5-1	-	17	TRBJ1-3	-	TGCGCCAGCAGCTTGGTACCTTCCTCCACCTCTGGAAACACCATATATTTT	CASSLVPSSTSGNTIYF
TRBV10-1	-	15	TRBJ1-1	-	TGCGCCAGCAGTGGGTCACAGGGTTTGAACACTGAAGCTTTCTTT	CASSGSQGLNTEAFF
TRBV6-6	-	12	TRBJ2-7	-	TGTGCCAGCAGTTCACCGGCCGGCGAGCAGTACTTC	CASSSPAGEQYF
TRBV6-5	-	13	TRBJ2-7	TRBD1	TGTGCCAGCAGCCTCCGGGACAGCTACGAGCAGTACTTC	CASSLRDSYEQYF
TRBV19	-	14	TRBJ1-3	-	TGTGCCAGTAGGAATATGATCTCTGGAAACACCATATATTTT	CASRNMISGNTIYF
TRBV5-8	-	15	TRBJ2-3	-	TGTGCCAGCAGCTTGGGGGGCGCGAACACAGATACGCAGTATTTT	CASSLGGANTDTQYF
TRBV28	-	12	TRBJ1-2	-	TGTGCCAGCAGCCCGAACGACCGTGGCTACACCTTC	CASSPNDRGYTF
TRBV6-5	-	13	TRBJ2-5	-	TGTGCCAGCAGTTCGACTGGGCGGGAGACCCAGTACTTC	CASSSTGRETQYF
TRBV20-1	-	10	TRBJ1-1	-	TGCAGTGCTACGTCCAGAGGAGCTTTCTTT	CSATSRGAFF
TRBV7-9	-	17	TRBJ2-1	-	TGTGCCAGCAGCTTAGCAGGGGGCGGGAGCTCCTACAATGAGCAGTTCTTC	CASSLAGGGSSYNEQFF
TRBV28	-	14	TRBJ2-5	-	TGTGCCACTGGGGGGACTCCGGTCCAAGAGACCCAGTACTTC	CATGGTPVQETQYF
TRBV29-1	-	11	TRBJ1-1	-	TGCAGCGTTTTGGGTACAGGAGAAGCTTTCTTT	CSVLGTGEAFF
TRBV7-3	-	16	TRBJ1-1	TRBD1	TGTGCCAGCAGCTTAAGTCCCGGGACAGCGAACACTGAAGCTTTCTTT	CASSLSPGTANTEAFF
TRBV5-1	-	14	TRBJ1-4	-	TGCGCCCCCAGCCACGGGGGGGCAGGGGAAAAACTGTTTTTT	CAPSHGGAGEKLFF
TRBV2	-	13	TRBJ2-1	-	TGTGCCAGCACCAGGGGTTCGGGGAATGAGCAGTTCTTC	CASTRGSGNEQFF
TRBV7-3	-	14	TRBJ2-7	-	TGTGCCAGCAGCTTAGGGGCGGGCCCTTACGAGCAGTACTTC	CASSLGAGPYEQYF
TRBV4-2	-	17	TRBJ1-5	-	TGTGCCAGCAGCCCGGCCGACCGATCTAATAGCAATCAGCCCCAGCATTTT	CASSPADRSNSNQPQHF
TRBV6-5	-	14	TRBJ1-5	-	TGTGCCAGCAGCTTAAGCTATAGCAATCAGCCCCAGCATTTT	CASSLSYSNQPQHF
TRBV29-1	once	13	TRBJ1-2	TRBD1	TGCAGCGCGGATGACAGGGAGGGCTATGGCTACACCTTC	CSADDREGYGYTF
TRBV5-1	-	16	TRBJ1-2	TRBD1	TGCGCCAGCAGTAAGGGGACGGACAGGGCTGCCTATGGCTACACCTTC	CASSKGTDRAAYGYTF
TRBV7-9	-	18	TRBJ2-1	-	TGTGCCAGCAGCTTAGTGAATGGCGGTTATTTCAGGAAAAACGAGCAGTTCTTC	CASSLVNGGYFRKNEQFF
TRBV5-1	-	13	TRBJ1-1	-	TGCGCCAGCAGCCCACAAGCGATCACTGAAGCTTTCTTT	CASSPQAITEAFF
TRBV21-1	few	15	TRBJ2-3	-	TGTGCCAGCAGCAAAGGACGGGGATGCACAGATACGCAGTATTTT	CASSKGRGCTDTQYF